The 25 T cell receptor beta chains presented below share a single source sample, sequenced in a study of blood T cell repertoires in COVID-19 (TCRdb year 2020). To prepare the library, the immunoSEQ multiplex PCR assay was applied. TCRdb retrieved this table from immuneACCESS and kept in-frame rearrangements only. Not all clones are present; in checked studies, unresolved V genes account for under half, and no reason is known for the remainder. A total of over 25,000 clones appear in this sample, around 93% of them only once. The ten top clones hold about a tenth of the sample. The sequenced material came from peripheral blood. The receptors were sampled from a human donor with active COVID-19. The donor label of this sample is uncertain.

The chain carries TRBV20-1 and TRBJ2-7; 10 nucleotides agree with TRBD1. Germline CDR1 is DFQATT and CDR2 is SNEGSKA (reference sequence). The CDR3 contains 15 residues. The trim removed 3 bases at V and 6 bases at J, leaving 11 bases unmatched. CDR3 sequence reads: CSASRAGTGVSEQYF. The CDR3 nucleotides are TGCAGTGCTAGTCGGGCCGGGACAGGGGTTTCCGAGCAGTACTTC.

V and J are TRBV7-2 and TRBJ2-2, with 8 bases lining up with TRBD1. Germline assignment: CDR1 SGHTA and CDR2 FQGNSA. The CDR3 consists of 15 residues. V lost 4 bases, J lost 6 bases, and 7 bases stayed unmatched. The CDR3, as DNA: TGTGCCAGCAGCTCACCAGGGGGCAGCCCCGGGGAGCTGTTTTTT. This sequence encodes CASSSPGGSPGELFF.

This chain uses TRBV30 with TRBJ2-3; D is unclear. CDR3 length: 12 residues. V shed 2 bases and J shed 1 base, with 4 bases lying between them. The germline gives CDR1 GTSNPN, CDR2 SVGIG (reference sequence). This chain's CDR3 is CAWSPGTDTQYF. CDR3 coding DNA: TGTGCCTGGAGTCCCGGCACAGATACGCAGTATTTT.

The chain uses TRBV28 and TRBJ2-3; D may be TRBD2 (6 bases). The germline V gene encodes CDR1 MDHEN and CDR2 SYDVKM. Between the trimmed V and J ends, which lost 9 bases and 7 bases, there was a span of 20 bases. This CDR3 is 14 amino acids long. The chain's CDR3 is CASLRRGSPNTQYF. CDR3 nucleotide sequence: TGTGCCAGTCTTCGGCGGGGCTCCCCAAATACGCAGTATTTT.

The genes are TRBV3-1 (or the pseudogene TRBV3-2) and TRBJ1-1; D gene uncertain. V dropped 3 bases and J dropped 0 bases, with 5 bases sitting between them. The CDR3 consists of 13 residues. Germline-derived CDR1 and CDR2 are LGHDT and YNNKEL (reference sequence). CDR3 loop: CASSQRVNTEAFF. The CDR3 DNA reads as TGTGCCAGCAGCCAGCGGGTGAACACTGAAGCTTTCTTT.

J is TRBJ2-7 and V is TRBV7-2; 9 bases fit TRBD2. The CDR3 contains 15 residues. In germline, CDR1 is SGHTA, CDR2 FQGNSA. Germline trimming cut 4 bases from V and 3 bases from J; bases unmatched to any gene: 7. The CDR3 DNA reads TGTGCCAGCAGCTCCGGTTCTAGCGGGATCTACGAGCAGTACTTC. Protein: CASSSGSSGIYEQYF. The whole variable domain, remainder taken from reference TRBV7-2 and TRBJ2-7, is GAGVSQSPSNKVTEKGKDVELRCDPISGHTALYWYRQSLGQGLEFLIYFQGNSAPDKSGLPSDRFSAERTGGSVSTLTIQRTQQEDSAVYLCASSSGSSGIYEQYFGPGTRLTVT.

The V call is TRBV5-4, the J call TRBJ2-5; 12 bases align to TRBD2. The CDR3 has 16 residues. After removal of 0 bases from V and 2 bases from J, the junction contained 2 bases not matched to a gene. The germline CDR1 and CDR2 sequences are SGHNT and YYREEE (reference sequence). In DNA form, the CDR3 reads TGTGCCAGCAGCTTGGCTCTAGCGGGGGGGCAAGAGACCCAGTACTTC. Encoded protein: CASSLALAGGQETQYF.

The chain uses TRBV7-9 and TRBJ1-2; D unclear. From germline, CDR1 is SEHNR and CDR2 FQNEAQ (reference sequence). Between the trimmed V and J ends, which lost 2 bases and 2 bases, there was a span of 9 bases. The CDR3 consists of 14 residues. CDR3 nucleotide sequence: TGTGCCAGCAGCTTATCCCCAGTAAACTATGGCTACACCTTC. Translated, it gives CASSLSPVNYGYTF.

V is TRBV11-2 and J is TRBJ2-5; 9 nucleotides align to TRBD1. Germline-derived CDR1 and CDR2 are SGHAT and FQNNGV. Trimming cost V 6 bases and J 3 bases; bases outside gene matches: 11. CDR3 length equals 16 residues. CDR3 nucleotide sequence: TGTGCCAGCAGTTCCTCCCCAGGACAGGGGAAAGAGACCCAGTACTTC. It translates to CASSSSPGQGKETQYF.

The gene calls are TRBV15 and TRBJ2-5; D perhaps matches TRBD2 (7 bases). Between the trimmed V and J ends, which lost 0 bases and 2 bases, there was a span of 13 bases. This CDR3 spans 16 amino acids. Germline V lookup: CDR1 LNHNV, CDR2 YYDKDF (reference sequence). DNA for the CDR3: TGTGCCACCAGCAGAGATGGGGGGGGCTCACAAGAGACCCAGTACTTC. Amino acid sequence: CATSRDGGGSQETQYF.

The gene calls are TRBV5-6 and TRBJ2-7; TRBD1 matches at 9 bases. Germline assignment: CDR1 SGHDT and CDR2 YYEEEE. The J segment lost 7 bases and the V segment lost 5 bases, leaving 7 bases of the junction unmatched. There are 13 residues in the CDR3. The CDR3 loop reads CASSRDRVGEQYF. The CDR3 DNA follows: TGTGCCAGCAGTCGGGACAGGGTGGGGGAGCAGTACTTC.

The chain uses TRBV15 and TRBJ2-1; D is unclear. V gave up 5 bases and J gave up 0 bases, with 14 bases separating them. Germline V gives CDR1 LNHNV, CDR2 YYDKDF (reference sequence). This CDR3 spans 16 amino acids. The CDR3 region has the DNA TGTGCCACCAGCTCCCCGCTACTCCACTCCTACAATGAGCAGTTCTTC. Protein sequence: CATSSPLLHSYNEQFF. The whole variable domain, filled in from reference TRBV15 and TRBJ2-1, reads DAMVIQNPRYQVTQFGKPVTLSCSQTLNHNVMYWYQQKSSQAPKLLFHYYDKDFNNEADTPDNFQSRRPNTSFCFLDIRSPGLGDTAMYLCATSSPLLHSYNEQFFGPGTRLTVL.

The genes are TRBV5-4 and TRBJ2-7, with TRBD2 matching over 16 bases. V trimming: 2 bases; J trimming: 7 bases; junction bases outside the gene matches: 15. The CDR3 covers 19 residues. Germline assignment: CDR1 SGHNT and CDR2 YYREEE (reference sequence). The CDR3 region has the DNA TGTGCCAGCAGCTTACCGACGGGGGGACTAGCGGGAGGGCCTCGAGAGCAGTACTTC. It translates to CASSLPTGGLAGGPREQYF.

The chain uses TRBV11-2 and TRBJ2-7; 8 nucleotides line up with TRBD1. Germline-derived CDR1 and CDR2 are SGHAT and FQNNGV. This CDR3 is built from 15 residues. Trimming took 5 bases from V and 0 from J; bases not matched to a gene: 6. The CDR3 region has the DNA TGTGCCAGCAGCCCATGGACAGGGATCTCCTACGAGCAGTACTTC. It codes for CASSPWTGISYEQYF.

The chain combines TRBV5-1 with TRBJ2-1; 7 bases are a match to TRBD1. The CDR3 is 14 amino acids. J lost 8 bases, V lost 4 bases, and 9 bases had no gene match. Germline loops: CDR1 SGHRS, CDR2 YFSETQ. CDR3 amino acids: CASSLPDRVDEQFF. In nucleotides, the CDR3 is TGCGCCAGCAGCCTCCCAGACAGGGTGGATGAGCAGTTCTTC.

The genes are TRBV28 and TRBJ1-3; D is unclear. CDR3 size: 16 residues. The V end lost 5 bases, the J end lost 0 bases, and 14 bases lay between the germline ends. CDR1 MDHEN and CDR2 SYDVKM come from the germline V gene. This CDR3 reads CASSQSLVISGNTIYF. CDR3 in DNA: TGTGCCAGCAGTCAATCTTTAGTTATCTCTGGAAACACCATATATTTT. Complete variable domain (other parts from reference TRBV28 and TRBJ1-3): DVKVTQSSRYLVKRTGEKVFLECVQDMDHENMFWYRQDPGLGLRLIYFSYDVKMKEKGDIPEGYSVSREKKERFSLILESASTNQTSMYLCASSQSLVISGNTIYFGEGSWLTVV.

For the CDR3, the DNA is TGTGCCACCAGTCCCTCGGGACAGGGGTTTTTCGTTACGCAGTATTTT. Its protein is CATSPSGQGFFVTQYF. The rearrangement joins TRBV24-1 to TRBJ2-3, with 10 nucleotides matching TRBD1. V gave up 6 bases and J gave up 8 bases; unmatched junction bases: 13. This CDR3 has 16 amino acids. Per germline, CDR1 KGHDR and CDR2 SFDVKD.

The CDR3 nucleotides read TGTGCCAGCGGAACCGACGAGGCGGGAGCATTAAACGAGCAGTACTTC. Its protein is CASGTDEAGALNEQYF. The chain joins TRBV28 to TRBJ2-7, with 7 nucleotides matching TRBD2. The CDR3 sequence is 16 residues long. V lost 8 bases to trimming and J lost 5 bases; unmatched junction nucleotides: 18. The V gene's germline CDR1 is MDHEN and CDR2 SYDVKM.

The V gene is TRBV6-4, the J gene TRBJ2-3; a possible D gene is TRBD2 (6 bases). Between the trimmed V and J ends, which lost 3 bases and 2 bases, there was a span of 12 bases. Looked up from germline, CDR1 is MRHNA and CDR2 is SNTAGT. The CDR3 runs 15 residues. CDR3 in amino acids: CASSDSGRNTDTQYF. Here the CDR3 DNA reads TGTGCCAGCAGTGATTCCGGGAGAAACACAGATACGCAGTATTTT.

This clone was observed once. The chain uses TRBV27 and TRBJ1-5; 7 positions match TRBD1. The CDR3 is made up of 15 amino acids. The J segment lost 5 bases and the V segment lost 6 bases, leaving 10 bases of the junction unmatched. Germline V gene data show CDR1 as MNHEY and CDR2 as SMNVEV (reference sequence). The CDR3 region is CASSQQGLKDQPQHF. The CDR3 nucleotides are TGTGCCAGCAGCCAACAGGGGTTAAAGGATCAGCCCCAGCATTTT.

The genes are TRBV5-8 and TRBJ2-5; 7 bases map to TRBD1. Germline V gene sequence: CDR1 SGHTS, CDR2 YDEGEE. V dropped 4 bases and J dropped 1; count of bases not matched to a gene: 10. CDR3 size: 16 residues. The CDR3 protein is CASSLGQVPSQETQYF. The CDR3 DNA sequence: TGTGCCAGCAGCCTCGGACAGGTTCCTTCCCAAGAGACCCAGTACTTC.

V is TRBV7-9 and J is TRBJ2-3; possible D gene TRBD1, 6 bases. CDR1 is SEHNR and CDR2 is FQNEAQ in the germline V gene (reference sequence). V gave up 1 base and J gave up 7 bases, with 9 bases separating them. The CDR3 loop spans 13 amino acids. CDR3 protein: CASSLEGGNTQYF. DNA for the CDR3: TGTGCCAGCAGCTTAGAAGGGGGAAATACGCAGTATTTT.

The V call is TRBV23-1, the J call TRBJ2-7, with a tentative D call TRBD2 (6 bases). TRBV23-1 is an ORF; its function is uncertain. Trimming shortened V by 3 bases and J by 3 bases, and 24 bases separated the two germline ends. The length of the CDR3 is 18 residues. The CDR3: CASSHREAPGDCIYEQYF. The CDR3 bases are TGCGCCAGCAGTCACCGTGAAGCGCCGGGGGATTGTATCTACGAGCAGTACTTC.

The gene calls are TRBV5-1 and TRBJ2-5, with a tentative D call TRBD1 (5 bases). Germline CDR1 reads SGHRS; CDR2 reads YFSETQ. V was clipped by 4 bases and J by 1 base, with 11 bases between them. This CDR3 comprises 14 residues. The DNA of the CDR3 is TGCGCCAGCAGCCGTACTGGGGCCCAAGAGACCCAGTACTTC. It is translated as CASSRTGAQETQYF.

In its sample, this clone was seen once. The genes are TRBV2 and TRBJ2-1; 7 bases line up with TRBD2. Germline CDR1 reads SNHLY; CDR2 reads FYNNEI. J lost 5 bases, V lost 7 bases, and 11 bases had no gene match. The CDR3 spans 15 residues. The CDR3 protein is CASTPPAGGNNEQFF. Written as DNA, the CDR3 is TGTGCCAGCACCCCGCCCGCCGGGGGGAACAATGAGCAGTTCTTC. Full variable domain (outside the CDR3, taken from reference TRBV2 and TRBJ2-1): EPEVTQTPSHQVTQMGQEVILRCVPISNHLYFYWYRQILGQKVEFLVSFYNNEISEKSEIFDDQFSVERPDGSNFTLKIRSTKLEDSAMYFCASTPPAGGNNEQFFGPGTRLTVL.